One and the same sample provided the 23 T cell receptor beta chains below, sequenced in a study of CD8+CD57+ T cells in acquired aplastic anemia. The patients chosen for sequencing had shown expansion of CD8+CD57+ cells (detected by flow cytometry). Both TCR beta VDJ combination and CDR3 sequence profiling were carried out. Genomic DNA was the template for this profiling. TCRdb called the reads again in MiXCR, with one record for every CDR3 protein. The repertoire holds some 120,000 distinct CDR3 sequences, with 58% as singletons. Material for sequencing was sorted CD4+, CD8+, or CD8+CD57+ T cells (not recorded which) from PBMCs. Receptors were obtained from a human donor with aplastic anemia.

This clonotype was counted once. The chain couples TRBV19 to TRBJ2-7; the match to TRBD1 covers 7 bases. The CDR3 loop spans 13 amino acids. Trimming removed 10 bases from V and 4 bases from J; junction bases left unmatched: 10. The V gene's germline CDR1 is LNHDA and CDR2 SQIVND (reference sequence). For the CDR3, the DNA is TGTGCCACCCGGGACAGCAATGAATACGAGCAGTACTTC. Its protein product is CATRDSNEYEQYF.

The chain links TRBV2 to TRBJ2-5; no definite D call. V was pared by 5 bases and J by 4 bases, with 11 bases between. From germline, CDR1 is SNHLY and CDR2 FYNNEI. This CDR3 spans 13 amino acids. CDR3 in DNA: TGTGCCAGCAGTTTGGGTCGGAGAGAGACCCAGTACTTC. Its protein is CASSLGRRETQYF.

The rearrangement uses TRBV24-1 and TRBJ2-7; tentatively, D is TRBD1 (5 bases). Germline assignment: CDR1 KGHDR and CDR2 SFDVKD. The V and J ends lost 6 bases and 3 bases respectively, with 11 bases between them. The CDR3 has 13 amino acids. The CDR3 reads CATSTAGHYEQYF. The CDR3 DNA is TGTGCCACCAGTACGGCAGGACACTACGAGCAGTACTTC.

The V call is TRBV19, the J call TRBJ1-6, with D perhaps matching TRBD1 (6 bases). Trimming shortened V by 5 bases and J by 7 bases, and 9 bases separated the two germline ends. The CDR3 runs 13 residues. The germline V gene encodes CDR1 LNHDA and CDR2 SQIVND (reference sequence). CDR3 DNA: TGTGCCAGTAGTGGACAGCCGAATTCACCCCTCCACTTT. It yields the protein CASSGQPNSPLHF.

The rearrangement links TRBV6-2 or TRBV6-3 to TRBJ2-3; 9 bases agree with TRBD2. The CDR3 is made up of 17 amino acids. The germline V gene encodes CDR1 MNHEY and CDR2 SVGEGT. After removal of 2 bases from V and 2 bases from J, the junction contained 8 bases not matched to a gene. The CDR3: CASSYVGLAGNTDTQYF. In DNA, the CDR3 is TGTGCCAGCAGTTACGTAGGTCTAGCGGGAAACACAGATACGCAGTATTTT.

This clonotype has only a few counts. A much larger clone differs by one base, so this may be a read error. V usage is TRBV11-1 and J usage is TRBJ1-1; D perhaps matches TRBD1 (6 bases). Per germline, CDR1 SGHAT and CDR2 FQDESV (reference sequence). Trimming shortened V by 4 bases and J by 4 bases, and 19 bases separated the two germline ends. CDR3 length equals 16 residues. CDR3 amino acids: CASSSPPGARGTEAFF. DNA of the CDR3: TGTGCCAGCAGCTCCCCCCCAGGGGCTAGGGGCACTGAAGCTTTCTTT.

The chain carries TRBV6-2 or TRBV6-3 and TRBJ1-2; no firm D call. Trimming removed 10 bases at V and 2 bases at J, with 11 bases between. This CDR3 is 12 amino acids long. Germline V gives CDR1 MNHEY, CDR2 SVGEGT. CDR3: CATITVNYGYTF. The CDR3 DNA is TGTGCCACCATAACAGTGAACTATGGCTACACCTTC.

This chain links TRBV24-1 with TRBJ2-3; 9 bases line up with TRBD1. The CDR3 sequence is 16 residues long. Germline V gene data show CDR1 as KGHDR and CDR2 as SFDVKD. J was trimmed by 5 bases and V by 6 bases; bases with no gene match: 11. The CDR3 protein is CATSHLDRGIEDTQYF. DNA of the CDR3: TGTGCCACCAGTCACCTAGACAGGGGGATAGAAGATACGCAGTATTTT.

About this clonotype: Relative to the germline gene, one junction end is altered; a read error may explain this. The V gene is TRBV6-1, the J gene TRBJ2-1; possible D gene TRBD1, 5 bases. The CDR3 is 12 amino acids. Germline values: CDR1 MNHNS, CDR2 SASEGT. The CDR3 coding sequence is TGTGCCAGCGGTGACAGACCCAATGAGCAGTTCTTC. The encoded protein is CASGDRPNEQFF.

The V call is TRBV20-1, the J call TRBJ2-7; D call uncertain. The V and J ends lost 5 bases and 1 base respectively, with 12 bases between them. Germline CDR1 DFQATT, CDR2 SNEGSKA (reference sequence). The CDR3 contains 13 residues. This CDR3 reads CSAWPLPSYEQYF. CDR3 DNA sequence: TGCAGTGCTTGGCCCCTTCCATCCTACGAGCAGTACTTC.

The chain carries TRBV10-3 and TRBJ2-3; perhaps TRBD2 as D (5 bases). This CDR3 contains 18 residues. The ends were cut back, 3 bases at V and 0 bases at J, with 19 bases in the middle. Germline V lookup: CDR1 ENHRY, CDR2 SYGVKD. The CDR3 region has the DNA TGTGCCATCAGTGACAGCCCGTACCCGGGGATTAGCACAGATACGCAGTATTTT. Its protein is CAISDSPYPGISTDTQYF.

The chain is built from TRBV14 and TRBJ2-1, with 7 bases that match TRBD1. The CDR3 runs 16 residues. The junction had 13 bases not matched to a gene; V was cut back by 5 bases and J by 6 bases. The germline gives CDR1 SGHDN, CDR2 FVKESK. The CDR3 DNA reads as TGTGCCAGCAGCAGCGCTCGGGACAGTTACCGCAATGAGCAGTTCTTC. As protein: CASSSARDSYRNEQFF.

The chain combines TRBV10-1 with TRBJ2-6, with TRBD1 identical over 7 bases. The V and J ends lost 4 bases and 0 bases, in that order; junction bases with no gene match: 6. The CDR3 loop spans 17 amino acids. Germline V gene lookup returns CDR1 WNHNN and CDR2 SYGVQD (reference sequence). The CDR3 DNA reads TGCGCCAGCAGTGTGCAAGGACAGGTCTCTGGGGCCAACGTCCTGACTTTC. Its translation: CASSVQGQVSGANVLTF.

On this clonotype itself: No conserved phenylalanine or tryptophan ends this CDR3, so it is likely a read error. The chain links TRBV2 to TRBJ1-6; D perhaps matches TRBD1 (6 bases). Trimming cost V 8 bases and J 9 bases, with 14 bases left between them. CDR3 length: 13 residues. Germline CDR1 is SNHLY and CDR2 is FYNNEI. CDR3 protein: CASHRQVGSPLHL. In DNA form, the CDR3 reads TGTGCCAGCCATAGACAGGTTGGTTCACCCCTCCACCTT.

The V and J genes are TRBV19 and TRBJ2-7; D gene uncertain. This CDR3 has 13 amino acids. From germline, CDR1 is LNHDA and CDR2 SQIVND (reference sequence). Trimming stripped 4 bases from V and 2 bases from J, with 9 bases between. CDR3 residues: CASSSEIPYEQYF. As DNA, the CDR3 is TGTGCCAGTAGTAGCGAGATACCCTACGAGCAGTACTTC.

This clonotype came up many times. As DNA, the CDR3 is TGTGCCACCAGTGACTGGGAAGGGGGCACAGATACGCAGTATTTT. This gives the protein CATSDWEGGTDTQYF. The chain links TRBV24-1 to TRBJ2-3; TRBD1 is a possible D gene (5 bases). There are 15 residues in the CDR3. V shed 4 bases and J shed 1 base, with 11 bases lying between them. Germline V gene sequence: CDR1 KGHDR, CDR2 SFDVKD.

The CDR3 reads CSVAAGGRADTQYF. The CDR3 DNA follows: TGCAGCGTTGCGGCGGGAGGTAGGGCAGATACGCAGTATTTT. This chain connects TRBV29-1 to TRBJ2-3, with 8 positions matching TRBD2. The CDR3 covers 14 residues. The ends lost 4 bases at V and 4 bases at J; junction bases unmatched: 7. Germline CDR1 SQVTM, CDR2 ANQGSEA.

As concerns this clonotype: The conserved phenylalanine or tryptophan normally closing the CDR3 is absent here, so this likely arose from a read error. No DNA is shown, since the ends of the CDR3 on it are uncertain; the CDR3 is the one TCRdb lists. The chain links TRBV19 to TRBJ1-2; the DNA was not compared with TRBD1, the D call given in the table. The CDR3 numbers 8 amino acids, ends counted. Germline assignment: CDR1 LNHDA and CDR2 SQIVND (reference sequence). CDR3 in amino acids: CASSPGYI.

In DNA, the CDR3 is TGCGCCAGCAGCCAAGAAAGGTGGCACCCTGGGTATTGCTACACCTTC. Translated, it gives CASSQERWHPGYCYTF. The chain joins TRBV4-3 to TRBJ1-2; D is unclear. The CDR3 is made up of 16 amino acids. V was trimmed by 0 bases and J by 9 bases, leaving 20 bases between them. Germline loops: CDR1 LGHNA, CDR2 YSLEER.

Worth noting for this clonotype: Being one base from a much bigger clone, this may be a read error. The rearrangement uses TRBV4-3 and TRBJ2-7; 10 nucleotides agree with TRBD1. The CDR3 runs to 15 residues. Germline trimming cut 3 bases from V and 4 bases from J; bases unmatched to any gene: 6. The V gene's germline CDR1 is LGHNA and CDR2 YSLEER. CDR3 loop: CASSQRTGGSYEQYF. In nucleotides, the CDR3 is TGCGCCAGCAGCCAGAGGACAGGGGGGTCTTACGAGCAGTACTTC.

The gene calls are TRBV11-1 and TRBJ2-1, with D possibly being TRBD2 (6 bases). The V gene's germline CDR1 is SGHAT and CDR2 FQDESV (reference sequence). V gave up 0 bases and J gave up 7 bases, with 16 bases separating them. The CDR3 runs to 16 residues. This CDR3 reads CASSLARLVAGNEQFF. CDR3 DNA sequence: TGTGCCAGCAGCTTAGCGCGTCTCGTCGCGGGAAATGAGCAGTTCTTC.

Details on this clonotype: This CDR3 fails to terminate in the conserved phenylalanine or tryptophan, so it likely reflects a read error. The DNA is left out, because the CDR3 cannot be placed on it with certainty; the CDR3 is given as TCRdb lists it. V gene TRBV7-6 combines with J gene TRBJ1-1. The CDR3 spans 8 residues, counting both ends. The germline gives CDR1 SGHVS, CDR2 FNYEAQ. The CDR3: CASSLGPP.

This chain links TRBV19 with TRBJ2-7; D ambiguous. The CDR3 has 14 residues. V shed 5 bases and J shed 0 bases, with 11 bases lying between them. Germline lookup yields CDR1 LNHDA and CDR2 SQIVND (reference sequence). The CDR3 is CASSGMAASYEQYF. The CDR3, as DNA: TGTGCCAGTAGTGGAATGGCGGCCTCCTACGAGCAGTACTTC. The full variable domain, with the rest looked up from reference TRBV19 and TRBJ2-7, is DGGITQSPKYLFRKEGQNVTLSCEQNLNHDAMYWYRQDPGQGLRLIYYSQIVNDFQKGDIAEGYSVSREKKESFPLTVTSAQKNPTAFYLCASSGMAASYEQYFGPGTRLTVT.